This TCR beta chain was obtained from a study of blood T cell repertoires in COVID-19. In the study overall: The samples span acute and convalescent COVID-19 from the United States, Italy and Spain. T cells, B-cell-depleted T cells, or PBMCs supplied cDNA or gDNA.

Per the study methods: Reference gene primer amplification in the assay estimated nucleated cell counts. Sequencing was performed with immunoSEQ multiplex PCR; in TCRdb, only in-frame clones are kept and a portion is missing. That table furnishes V, J and clone size, whereas the DNA furnished D and trimming. The top ten clones hold more than 0.95% of a sample with about 64,000 clones, 65% to 90% of them seen once. This CDR3 has 17 residues. Germline CDR1 is LNHDA and CDR2 is SQIVND (reference sequence). J lost 4 bases, V lost 5 bases, and 11 bases had no gene match. The TCR was taken from a middle-aged man with acute or convalescent COVID-19. The chain joins TRBV19 to TRBJ1-6; 7 bases match TRBD1. Material: peripheral blood. As DNA, the CDR3 is TGTGCCAGTAGTTTGGGACAGCGAGTTCGATATAATTCACCCCTCCACTTT. Protein sequence: CASSLGQRVRYNSPLHF.